The 9 T cell receptor beta chains listed next were all sequenced from one sample in a study of blood T cells in healthy people across ages. Sample-barcoded 5' priming and a J-beta primer mix drove a second PCR of roughly 7 to 11 cycles. TCRdb redid the calling of the 5' RACE reads with MiXCR, one entry per CDR3 protein. Of under 800,000 distinct CDR3 sequences listed, roughly 43% are singletons. Material for sequencing was blood. These TCRs come from a woman between 55 and 75 years old in good health.

This chain links TRBV7-2 with TRBJ2-5, with D possibly being TRBD2 (5 bases). CDR3 size: 16 residues. The V end was cut by 5 bases, the J end by 1 base, with 17 bases between. Germline CDR1 and CDR2: SGHTA and FQGNSA. The chain's CDR3 is CASSPRGARSQETQYF. The CDR3, as DNA: TGTGCCAGCAGCCCACGGGGAGCGAGATCCCAAGAGACCCAGTACTTC.

The rearrangement links TRBV5-5 to TRBJ1-4, with 8 bases identical to TRBD1. CDR3 length: 15 residues. Germline V gene lookup returns CDR1 SGHKS and CDR2 YYEKEE (reference sequence). With V trimmed by 4 bases and J by 7 bases, 9 bases remained unmatched. CDR3 nucleotides: TGTGCCAGCAGCGTCCGGGACAGGAATGGTGAAAAACTGTTTTTT. Translating it yields CASSVRDRNGEKLFF.

This chain links TRBV7-9 with TRBJ1-2, with TRBD1 as a possible D gene (5 bases). The germline CDR1 and CDR2 sequences are SEHNR and FQNEAQ (reference sequence). This CDR3 comprises 16 residues. Trimming took 1 base from V and 2 from J, leaving 14 bases between them. The CDR3 coding sequence is TGTGCCAGCAGCTTAGGGGGGGTTCTAATGAACTATGGCTACACCTTC. Translation gives CASSLGGVLMNYGYTF.

This chain uses TRBV12-3 or TRBV12-4 with TRBJ2-2; D unclear. The V gene lost 5 bases and the J gene lost 0 bases, with 7 bases spanning the gap. The CDR3 sequence is 14 residues long. The CDR3 loop is CASSRQPNTGELFF. The CDR3 coding sequence is TGTGCCAGCAGTCGGCAACCGAACACCGGGGAGCTGTTTTTT.

DNA of the CDR3: TGCAGTGCTAGATCGCGGGGCCTCTGGGGTATATGGGACACTGAAGCTTTCTTT. This gives the protein CSARSRGLWGIWDTEAFF. The genes are TRBV20-1 and TRBJ1-1; D may be TRBD1 (5 bases). The CDR3 consists of 18 residues. V was pared by 2 bases and J by 3 bases, with 25 bases between. Germline lookup yields CDR1 DFQATT and CDR2 SNEGSKA (reference sequence).

V is TRBV10-1 and J is TRBJ2-3, with 7 bases fitting TRBD1. The germline V gene encodes CDR1 WNHNN and CDR2 SYGVQD (reference sequence). J gave up 6 bases and V 5 bases, and 11 bases lay outside the gene matches. The CDR3 runs to 15 residues. CDR3 loop: CASSPGTADTDTQYF. The CDR3, as DNA: TGCGCCAGCAGTCCGGGGACAGCCGACACGGATACGCAGTATTTT.

J is TRBJ2-1 and V is TRBV30; 10 bases agree with TRBD2. The CDR3 has 16 amino acids. The trim removed 1 base at V and 2 bases at J, leaving 5 bases unmatched. Germline CDR1 GTSNPN, CDR2 SVGIG (reference sequence). The CDR3 nucleotides are TGTGCCTGGAGTGCCTCAAGCGGGGGGGCCTACAATGAGCAGTTCTTC. Its translation: CAWSASSGGAYNEQFF. Complete variable domain (other parts from reference TRBV30 and TRBJ2-1): SQTIHQWPATLVQPVGSPLSLECTVEGTSNPNLYWYRQAAGRGLQLLFYSVGIGQISSEVPQNLSASRPQDRQFILSSKKLLLSDSGFYLCAWSASSGGAYNEQFFGPGTRLTVL.

This clonotype was seen a few times. J is TRBJ1-2 and V is TRBV7-9, with D perhaps TRBD1 (5 bases). Trimming removed 1 base from V and 7 bases from J, with 13 bases in between. This CDR3 region has 14 residues. Germline CDR1 reads SEHNR; CDR2 reads FQNEAQ (reference sequence). The CDR3 protein is CASSLDPGLVGYTF. CDR3 nucleotide sequence: TGTGCCAGCAGCTTAGATCCGGGGCTTGTTGGCTACACCTTC.

A remark on this clonotype: A read error is possible here, since a much larger clone lies one base away. The chain is built from TRBV5-1 and TRBJ2-5; TRBD2 matches 7 bases. The J call may be mistaken, given a closer DNA end match to TRBJ2-7. Looked up from germline, CDR1 is SGHRS and CDR2 is YFSETQ. The CDR3 length is 14 residues. CDR3 sequence reads: CASSHGRGAYEQYF. The DNA for the CDR3 is TGCGCCAGCAGCCATGGACGGGGGGCCTACGAGCAGTACTTC.